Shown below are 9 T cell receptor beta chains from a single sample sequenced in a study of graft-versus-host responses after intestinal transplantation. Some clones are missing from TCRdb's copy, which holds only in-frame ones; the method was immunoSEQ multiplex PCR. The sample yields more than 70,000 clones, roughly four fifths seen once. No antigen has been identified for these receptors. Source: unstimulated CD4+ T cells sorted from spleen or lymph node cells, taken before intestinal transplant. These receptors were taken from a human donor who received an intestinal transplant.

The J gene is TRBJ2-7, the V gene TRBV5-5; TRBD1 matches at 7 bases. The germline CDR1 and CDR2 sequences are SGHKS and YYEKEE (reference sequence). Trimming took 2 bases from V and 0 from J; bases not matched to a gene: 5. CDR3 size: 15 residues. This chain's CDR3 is CASSFGTAFSYEQYF. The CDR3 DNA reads TGTGCCAGCAGCTTTGGGACAGCATTCTCCTACGAGCAGTACTTC. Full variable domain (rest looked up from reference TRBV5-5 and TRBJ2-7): DAGVTQSPTHLIKTRGQQVTLRCSPISGHKSVSWYQQVLGQGPQFIFQYYEKEERGRGNFPDRFSARQFPNYSSELNVNALLLGDSALYLCASSFGTAFSYEQYFGPGTRLTVT.

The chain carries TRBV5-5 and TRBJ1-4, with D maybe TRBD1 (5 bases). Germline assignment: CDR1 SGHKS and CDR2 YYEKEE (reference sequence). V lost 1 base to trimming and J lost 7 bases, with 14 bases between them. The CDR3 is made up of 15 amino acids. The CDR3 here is CASSLRTLQGEKLFF. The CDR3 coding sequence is TGTGCCAGCAGCTTGCGGACCCTCCAGGGTGAAAAACTGTTTTTT.

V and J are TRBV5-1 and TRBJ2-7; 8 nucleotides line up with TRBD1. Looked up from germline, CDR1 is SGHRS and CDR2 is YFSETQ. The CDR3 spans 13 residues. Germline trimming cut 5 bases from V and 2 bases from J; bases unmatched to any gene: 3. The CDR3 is CASSLTGAYEQYF. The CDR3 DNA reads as TGCGCCAGCAGTTTGACAGGGGCCTACGAGCAGTACTTC.

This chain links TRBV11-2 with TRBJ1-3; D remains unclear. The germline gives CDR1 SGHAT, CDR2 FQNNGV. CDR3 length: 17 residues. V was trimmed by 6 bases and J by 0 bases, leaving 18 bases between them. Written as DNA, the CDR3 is TGTGCCAGCAGTGCCCGGCCGCGCAGGAACTCTGGAAACACCATATATTTT. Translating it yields CASSARPRRNSGNTIYF. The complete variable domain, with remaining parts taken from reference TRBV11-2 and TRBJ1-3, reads EAGVAQSPRYKIIEKRQSVAFWCNPISGHATLYWYQQILGQGPKLLIQFQNNGVVDDSQLPKDRFSAERLKGVDSTLKIQPAKLEDSAVYLCASSARPRRNSGNTIYFGEGSWLTVV.

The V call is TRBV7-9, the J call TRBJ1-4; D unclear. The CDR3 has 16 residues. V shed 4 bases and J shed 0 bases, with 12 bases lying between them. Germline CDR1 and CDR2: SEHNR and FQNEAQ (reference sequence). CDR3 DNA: TGTGCCAGCAGCTCACCCACAGCTGCAACTAATGAAAAACTGTTTTTT. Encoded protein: CASSSPTAATNEKLFF.

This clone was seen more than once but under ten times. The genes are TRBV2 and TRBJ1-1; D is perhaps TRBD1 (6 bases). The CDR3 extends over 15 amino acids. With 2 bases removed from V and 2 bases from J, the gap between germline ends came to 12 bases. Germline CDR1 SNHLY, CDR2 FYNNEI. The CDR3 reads CASSELGGANTEAFF. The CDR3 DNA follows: TGTGCCAGCAGTGAACTAGGGGGGGCCAACACTGAAGCTTTCTTT.

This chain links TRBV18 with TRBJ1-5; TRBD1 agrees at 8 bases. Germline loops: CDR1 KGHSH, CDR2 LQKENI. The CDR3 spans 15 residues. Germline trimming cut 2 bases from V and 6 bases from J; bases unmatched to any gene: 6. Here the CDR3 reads CASSPDRGGRQPQHF. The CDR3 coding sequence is TGTGCCAGCTCACCAGACAGGGGAGGTCGTCAGCCCCAGCATTTT.

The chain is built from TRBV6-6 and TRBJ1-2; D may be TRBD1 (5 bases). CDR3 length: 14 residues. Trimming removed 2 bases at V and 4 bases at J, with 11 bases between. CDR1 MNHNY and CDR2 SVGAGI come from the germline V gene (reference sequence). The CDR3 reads CASSYRDSGYGYTF. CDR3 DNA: TGTGCCAGCAGTTACCGCGACAGTGGCTATGGCTACACCTTC.

The CDR3 here is CASSSPGTGVQETQYF. The CDR3 bases are TGTGCCAGCAGCTCCCCCGGGACAGGGGTGCAAGAGACCCAGTACTTC. The genes are TRBV5-4 and TRBJ2-5; the match to TRBD1 covers 10 bases. CDR1 is SGHNT and CDR2 is YYREEE in the germline V gene (reference sequence). J gave up 2 bases and V 3 bases, and 7 bases lay outside the gene matches. The CDR3 is made up of 16 amino acids.